Listed below are T cell receptor beta chains from one sample, sequenced in a study of T cells in localized non-small cell lung cancer. Clones were sequenced by immunoSEQ multiplex PCR, and TCRdb holds only the in-frame ones, with some missing. The sample consists of around 26,000 clones, less than 95% of them appearing once. Sequencing was performed on peripheral blood, taken before any cancer treatment. Source of these receptors: a woman aged 35 to 75 with stage I lung adenocarcinoma. The CDR3 runs from the conserved cysteine through the conserved F or W. Fields, in order: clone size, D gene, V gene, J gene, CDR3 protein, CDR3 DNA. The D gene is left open where the match is weak. Where a row states a size, it is once, few, many or the class of an expanded clone; other rows omit it.

>.|.|TRBV5-5|TRBJ1-1
CASSLDGGNTEAFF
TGTGCCAGCAGCTTGGATGGGGGTAACACTGAAGCTTTCTTT
>.|TRBD1|TRBV11-3|TRBJ2-1
CASSPRSTGGMANEQFF
TGTGCCAGCAGCCCGAGATCTACAGGGGGGATGGCAAATGAGCAGTTCTTC
>medium-sized|TRBD1|TRBV30|TRBJ1-1
CAGGQGRVEAFF
TGTGCCGGGGGACAGGGTAGGGTTGAAGCTTTCTTT
>once|.|TRBV28|TRBJ1-2
CASTPPGALGYTF
TGTGCCAGCACCCCTCCGGGGGCGCTTGGCTACACCTTC
>.|.|TRBV13|TRBJ1-1
CASSLDFGRVKTEAFF
TGTGCCAGCAGCTTAGACTTTGGCAGGGTTAAAACTGAAGCTTTCTTT
>few|.|TRBV29-1|TRBJ1-2
CSGSGTGESYTF
TGCAGCGGGTCCGGGACGGGAGAGAGCTACACCTTC
>.|.|TRBV19|TRBJ1-2
CASSAGGLYGYTF
TGTGCCAGTAGTGCGGGAGGACTCTATGGCTACACCTTC
>.|.|TRBV11-3|TRBJ1-2
CASSPNGGGSLGYTF
TGTGCCAGCAGCCCCAATGGTGGGGGATCGTTGGGCTACACCTTC
>few|TRBD1|TRBV7-2|TRBJ1-5
CASSRDRSLPQHF
TGTGCCAGCAGTCGGGACAGGTCCTTACCCCAGCATTTT
>.|TRBD1|TRBV28|TRBJ1-2
CASTLIGRQRDSSSF
TGTGCCAGCACCCTTATCGGGCGGCAGAGGGACAGCTCCTCCTTC
>.|.|TRBV5-6|TRBJ2-1
CASSLEYEQFF
TGTGCCAGCAGCTTGGAATATGAGCAGTTCTTC
>.|.|TRBV25-1|TRBJ2-7
CASSDIREPQYF
TGTGCCAGCAGTGATATCCGTGAGCCGCAGTACTTC
>once|.|TRBV10-3|TRBJ2-5
CAIRGDSEGETQYF
TGTGCCATCAGGGGCGACTCGGAGGGTGAGACCCAGTACTTC
>.|TRBD1|TRBV30|TRBJ1-5
CAWGNRGGVDQPQHF
TGTGCCTGGGGGAACAGGGGCGGTGTGGATCAGCCCCAGCATTTT
>.|.|TRBV19|TRBJ1-2
CASNRESNANYGYTF
TGTGCCAGTAACCGTGAGTCGAACGCTAACTATGGCTACACCTTC
>.|.|TRBV7-9|TRBJ2-3
CASSLDTRVDTQYF
TGTGCCAGCAGCTTAGACACGAGGGTGGATACGCAGTATTTT
>.|.|TRBV7-2|TRBJ2-7
CASSRAMGQPYEQYF
TGTGCCAGCAGTCGTGCTATGGGCCAGCCCTACGAGCAGTACTTC
>once|.|TRBV9|TRBJ1-3
CASSVGTGTFSGNTIYF
TGTGCCAGCAGCGTAGGAACAGGGACCTTCTCTGGAAACACCATATATTTT
>few|.|TRBV4-3|TRBJ1-2
CASSQEDTANYGYTF
TGCGCCAGCAGCCAAGAAGACACAGCTAACTATGGCTACACCTTC
>.|.|TRBV7-6|TRBJ1-1
CASSLGVAQGNTEAFF
TGTGCCAGCAGCTTAGGGGTAGCACAGGGGAACACTGAAGCTTTCTTT
>once|.|TRBV10-2|TRBJ1-1
CASRVRGQNTEAFF
TGCGCCAGCAGGGTCAGGGGCCAGAACACTGAAGCTTTCTTT
>.|.|TRBV4-3|TRBJ1-5
CASSQDLEEPQHF
TGCGCCAGCAGCCAAGATCTGGAGGAGCCCCAGCATTTT
>.|.|TRBV30|TRBJ2-5
CAWSSWSVPGSAGLGGETQYF
TGTGCCTGGAGTTCTTGGAGTGTTCCGGGGTCAGCAGGGCTTGGAGGAGAGACCCAGTACTTC
>once|TRBD1|TRBV7-2|TRBJ1-2
CASSLRQGIGYTF
TGTGCCAGCAGCCTCCGACAGGGCATTGGCTACACCTTC
>.|TRBD1|TRBV6-5|TRBJ1-1
CASSPQGARRTEAFF
TGTGCCAGCAGTCCGCAGGGGGCGAGGAGGACTGAAGCTTTCTTT
>.|TRBD1|TRBV23-1|TRBJ2-7
CASTGETGGEPYEQYF
TGCGCCAGCACCGGAGAGACAGGGGGCGAGCCCTACGAGCAGTACTTC
>.|TRBD2|TRBV12-5|TRBJ2-1
CASGLGSGGAGLSNEQFF
TGTGCTAGTGGTTTGGGTAGCGGGGGGGCCGGATTATCGAATGAGCAGTTCTTC
>.|TRBD1|TRBV14|TRBJ1-4
CASSRGTGVTNEKLFF
TGTGCCAGCAGCCGCGGGACAGGAGTAACTAATGAAAAACTGTTTTTT
>.|TRBD1|TRBV4-3|TRBJ1-2
CASSQDEGGDYGYTF
TGCGCCAGCAGCCAAGACGAAGGGGGCGACTATGGCTACACCTTC
>.|.|TRBV21-1|TRBJ2-2
CASTVRGTGELFF
TGTGCCAGCACCGTCCGAGGAACCGGGGAGCTGTTTTTT
>few|TRBD1|TRBV10-2|TRBJ1-6
CASGAGTGKLDNSPLHF
TGCGCCAGCGGAGCCGGGACAGGGAAGTTAGATAATTCACCCCTCCACTTT